Sequencing of this T cell receptor beta chain was carried out in a study of monozygotic twins with inflammatory bowel disease. This CDR3 is 17 amino acids long. Germline CDR1 is MNHNS and CDR2 is SASEGT. Study-wide points: IBD patients exhibited fewer clonotypes shared with other individuals than healthy twins, particularly with disease activity. Repertoire similarity matched across concordant and discordant twins, perhaps owing to limited power. It was in IBD patients that TCRbeta diversity (inverse Simpson) was lower than in healthy co-twins.

For every sample, eight separate reactions were used to make cDNA. TCRdb reworked the 5' RACE reads into one entry per CDR3 protein, no DNA. The listing contains 300,000 to 350,000 distinct CDR3 sequences. With regard to this clonotype: Its antigen is undetermined.

V is TRBV6-1 and J is TRBJ2-4. The sequence was obtained from a human donor with ulcerative colitis or Crohn's disease, or a healthy co-twin of an affected twin (not recorded which). The sequencing input was blood. The CDR3 protein is CASSERPQTLAKNIQYF.